A single sample is the source of the 2 T cell receptor beta chains below, sequenced in a study of blood T cell repertoires in COVID-19. The assay was immunoSEQ multiplex PCR, and TCRdb's table has in-frame clones only and misses some. The data show tens of thousands of clones, with 80% to 90% seen just once and 7.6% held by the top ten. Sequenced material: peripheral blood. These receptors were obtained from a human donor in a cohort sampled during active COVID-19.

J is TRBJ2-7 and V is TRBV5-5, with TRBD2 matching 9 bases. The CDR3 extends over 16 amino acids. Germline CDR1 reads SGHKS; CDR2 reads YYEKEE (reference sequence). J gave up 2 bases and V 0 bases, and 6 bases lay outside the gene matches. The CDR3 DNA reads as TGTGCCAGCAGCTTGGCCGGTAGCGGGGGCCCCTACGAGCAGTACTTC. This gives the protein CASSLAGSGGPYEQYF.

The rearrangement joins TRBV11-2 to TRBJ2-1; TRBD2 matches 10 bases. The CDR3 has 18 amino acids. Germline assignment: CDR1 SGHAT and CDR2 FQNNGV. J gave up 4 bases and V 6 bases, and 15 bases lay outside the gene matches. As DNA, the CDR3 is TGTGCCAGCAGTTCCGGACTAGCGGCCAACCTGGCGTACAATGAGCAGTTCTTC. This encodes CASSSGLAANLAYNEQFF.